This T cell receptor (beta chain) was sequenced during a study of T cell changes during pregnancy in multiple sclerosis. The CDR3 totals 15 residues. V lost 4 bases to trimming and J lost 7 bases; unmatched junction nucleotides: 10. Germline V gives CDR1 SGHRS, CDR2 YFSETQ. Clones were read by immunoSEQ multiplex PCR, and TCRdb kept only the in-frame ones, dropping some. The sample gives about 110,000 clones, about 90% of which show up once; more than 1.5% is in the top ten. The receptor was isolated from a female donor with multiple sclerosis, enrolled in a pregnancy study. This chain joins TRBV5-1 and TRBJ1-4; 7 bases are shared with TRBD1. Source: peripheral blood, taken in the third trimester of pregnancy. CDR3 protein: CASSLGGGEGEKLFF. The CDR3, as DNA: TGCGCCAGCAGCCTGGGAGGGGGCGAAGGTGAAAAACTGTTTTTT.